The rows below give T cell receptor beta chains drawn from one sample of a study of cytomegalovirus exposure and HLA in healthy donors. This table comes from immunoSEQ multiplex PCR, and its TCRdb copy is limited to in-frame clones, with some not included. The sample includes some 140,000 clones, 80% to 90% of them seen just once. Sequenced sample: PBMCs. Receptors were obtained from a man between 18 and 29 years old in good health and CMV-seronegative. Both conserved end residues are part of each CDR3. A D gene is named only where the DNA matches it firmly.

d_call	v_call	j_call	cdr3_nt	cdr3_aa
NA	TRBV19	TRBJ2-2	TGTGCCAGTAGTCAACCGGGAGCCGGGGAGCTGTTTTTT	CASSQPGAGELFF
NA	TRBV6-1	TRBJ2-1	TGTGCCAGCAGTGACCGGCAGCGCCTGCGTAATGAGCAGTTCTTC	CASSDRQRLRNEQFF
NA	TRBV11-2	TRBJ2-7	TGTGCCAGCAGCCCCCTCCTCCAAGTGACAGGAAAAGCCTACGAGCAGTACTTC	CASSPLLQVTGKAYEQYF
NA	TRBV6-5	TRBJ2-7	TGTGCCAGCAGTCCAACAAATAAGCGCGAGCAGTACTTC	CASSPTNKREQYF
NA	TRBV28	TRBJ1-1	TGTGCCAGCAGTTTCAGGAGGGGAGCTTTCTTT	CASSFRRGAFF
TRBD2	TRBV9	TRBJ2-5	TGTGCCAGCAGCGTAGTTTCCAGCGGGGATTTTCGCGAGACCCAGTACTTC	CASSVVSSGDFRETQYF
NA	TRBV19	TRBJ2-6	TGTGCCGCAATGCCGGGGGTCCCCACCGGGGCCAACGTCCTGACTTTC	CAAMPGVPTGANVLTF
NA	TRBV4-3	TRBJ2-1	TGCGCCAGCAGCCAGGCCCCGGGGAGCGGGCGTTCCTACAATGAGCAGTTCTTC	CASSQAPGSGRSYNEQFF
NA	TRBV27	TRBJ2-1	TGTGCCAGCAGTTGCGCCCTAGTCAGGCAGGGCAATGAGCAGTTCTTC	CASSCALVRQGNEQFF
TRBD1	TRBV10-3	TRBJ1-3	TGTGCCACCGGGACAGGGTTTGGAAACACCATATATTTT	CATGTGFGNTIYF
NA	TRBV27	TRBJ2-7	TGTGCCAGCAGTTTAAGTCGGGGGGCGGGAAGCCACGAGCAGTACTTC	CASSLSRGAGSHEQYF
NA	TRBV6-1	TRBJ1-6	TGTGCCAGCAGTTTGGAGAGATATAATTCACCCCTCCACTTT	CASSLERYNSPLHF
NA	TRBV5-1	TRBJ1-2	TGCGCCAGCAGCTTAGGCGGGGTCTATGGCTACACCTTC	CASSLGGVYGYTF
TRBD1	TRBV6-5	TRBJ2-1	TGTGCCAGCAGTGACCGGGACAGGAATAATGAGCAGTTCTTC	CASSDRDRNNEQFF
NA	TRBV5-6	TRBJ1-3	TGTGCCAGCAGCTTCACCAGGGCCCCTGGAAACACCATATATTTT	CASSFTRAPGNTIYF
TRBD1	TRBV5-1	TRBJ2-7	TGCGCCAGCAGCCGAGGGGGGACAGGGGAATCTGAGCAGTACTTC	CASSRGGTGESEQYF
NA	TRBV4-2	TRBJ2-7	TGTGCCAGCAGCCAAGAGGCCGACTCGCAGGGAGAGCAGTACTTC	CASSQEADSQGEQYF
TRBD1	TRBV27	TRBJ1-2	TGTGCCAGCAGCCTAAGACAGGGGCTCTATGGCTACACCTTC	CASSLRQGLYGYTF
NA	TRBV5-1	TRBJ2-7	TGCGCCAGCAGCTTGAGGGACATAATGGGCGAGCAGTACTTC	CASSLRDIMGEQYF
NA	TRBV14	TRBJ1-4	TGTGCCAGCAGCCCCCCGTTGGCAGGGGCAGGGGAAAAACTGTTTTTT	CASSPPLAGAGEKLFF
TRBD2	TRBV2	TRBJ2-3	TGTGCCAGCAGTGTATCGGGGGGTACGCAGTATTTT	CASSVSGGTQYF
NA	TRBV2	TRBJ1-1	TGTGCCAGCAGTGTGGGAGGGGGAACTGAAGCTTTCTTT	CASSVGGGTEAFF
TRBD2	TRBV19	TRBJ2-3	TGTGCCAGTATGAAGGGCGGGGGGAGAAGCACAGATACGCAGTATTTT	CASMKGGGRSTDTQYF
TRBD2	TRBV28	TRBJ2-7	TGTGCCAGCAGTTTAGAGATCACTAGCGGGAGTAGCGAGCAGTACTTC	CASSLEITSGSSEQYF
NA	TRBV6-5	TRBJ1-1	TGTGCCAGCAACCAATTGATGGGGGGTAACACTGAAGCTTTCTTT	CASNQLMGGNTEAFF
NA	TRBV21-1	TRBJ2-7	TGTGCCAGCAGCAAAGCGAGGGTCATGGGGTCCTACGAGCAGTACTTC	CASSKARVMGSYEQYF